This passage covers 26 T cell receptor beta chains from one sample sequenced in a study of post-analysis software for immune sequencing data. General study points: Comparison of patients with controls showed a handful of TRBV segments more frequent in patients, TRBV5-6, TRBV5-1 and TRBV20-1 among them.

Researchers reported that TCR beta cDNA libraries carried unique molecular identifiers. In TCRdb, the PCR reads were re-called with MiXCR into one record per CDR3 protein. The sample carries 500,000 to 600,000 distinct CDR3 sequences, about 40% recorded once. The antigens of these receptors remain unknown. The source material was blood. These TCRs come from a girl under 18 with multiple sclerosis.

This clonotype was observed a handful of times. J is TRBJ2-7 and V is TRBV5-6; no clear D gene. In germline, CDR1 is SGHDT, CDR2 YYEEEE. The CDR3 totals 12 residues. Trimming shortened V by 4 bases and J by 3 bases, and 8 bases separated the two germline ends. The CDR3 sequence: CASSGEYYEQYF. The CDR3 bases are TGTGCCAGCAGCGGTGAGTACTACGAGCAGTACTTC.

As regards this clonotype: Germline and junction disagree at one end, which may indicate a read error. The CDR3 bases are TGTGCCGGCAGCTTAATGGGGGACAACTACGAGCAGTACTTC. This sequence encodes CAGSLMGDNYEQYF. This chain uses TRBV7-2 with TRBJ2-7, with TRBD1 as a possible D gene (6 bases). CDR1 and CDR2 from the germline V gene are SGHTA and FQGNSA. The CDR3 runs 14 residues.

The chain joins TRBV9 to TRBJ1-5, with 9 bases lining up with TRBD1. V was clipped by 4 bases and J by 4 bases; unmatched bases: 6. The CDR3 extends over 15 amino acids. Germline V gene lookup returns CDR1 SGDLS and CDR2 YYNGEE. The CDR3 loop is CASSSGQGLNQPQHF. The DNA for the CDR3 is TGTGCCAGCAGCTCGGGACAGGGCCTAAATCAGCCCCAGCATTTT.

There are a few counts of this clonotype. This CDR3 is CAISGSSGGSSYNEQFF. Here the CDR3 DNA reads TGTGCCATCAGTGGCTCTAGCGGAGGGAGCTCCTACAATGAGCAGTTCTTC. V usage is TRBV10-3 and J usage is TRBJ2-1; 7 bases line up with TRBD2. Losses at the gene ends were 4 bases for V and 0 bases for J; bases not matched to a gene: 9. This CDR3 region has 17 residues. Germline-derived CDR1 and CDR2 are ENHRY and SYGVKD.

The sample holds a few counts of this clonotype. The chain recombines TRBV11-3 with TRBJ2-1, with 16 bases aligning to TRBD2. V shed 4 bases and J 10 bases; nucleotides not matched to a gene: 7. The CDR3 has 16 amino acids. Germline V gene sequence: CDR1 SGHNT, CDR2 YENEEA. CDR3 sequence (DNA): TGTGCCAGCAGCTGGGGACTAGCGGGAGGGGTTCTGGAGCAGTTCTTC. Translation gives CASSWGLAGGVLEQFF. Filled out from reference TRBV11-3 and TRBJ2-1, the complete variable domain reads EAGVVQSPRYKIIEKKQPVAFWCNPISGHNTLYWYLQNLGQGPELLIRYENEEAVDDSQLPKDRFSAERLKGVDSTLKIQPAELGDSAVYLCASSWGLAGGVLEQFFGPGTRLTVL.

V is TRBV20-1 and J is TRBJ2-7; 7 bases are a match to TRBD2. The trim removed 0 bases at V and 7 bases at J, leaving 12 bases unmatched. Germline V gene data show CDR1 as DFQATT and CDR2 as SNEGSKA (reference sequence). CDR3 size: 15 residues. CDR3 protein: CSARDLASGSQEQYF. The CDR3 nucleotides read TGCAGTGCTAGAGATCTTGCTAGCGGCTCTCAAGAGCAGTACTTC.

The chain recombines TRBV14 with TRBJ2-4; D is possibly TRBD2 (6 bases). Trimming pared 5 bases from V and 6 bases from J, leaving 8 bases between. Germline CDR1 reads SGHDN; CDR2 reads FVKESK. This CDR3 region has 12 residues. Here the CDR3 reads CASSGGVNIQYF. Here the CDR3 DNA reads TGTGCCAGCAGCGGAGGGGTAAACATTCAGTACTTC.

The chain joins TRBV5-1 to TRBJ2-6, with unresolved D. The CDR3 loop spans 14 amino acids. V was clipped by 4 bases and J by 0 bases, with 5 bases between them. CDR1 is SGHRS and CDR2 is YFSETQ in the germline V gene. DNA of the CDR3: TGCGCCAGCAGCATCACCTCTGGGGCCAACGTCCTGACTTTC. Translated, it gives CASSITSGANVLTF. Complete variable domain (other parts from reference TRBV5-1 and TRBJ2-6): KAGVTQTPRYLIKTRGQQVTLSCSPISGHRSVSWYQQTPGQGLQFLFEYFSETQRNKGNFPGRFSGRQFSNSRSEMNVSTLELGDSALYLCASSITSGANVLTFGAGSRLTVL.

A few counts support this clonotype. This sequence joins TRBV7-7 and TRBJ1-2; D ambiguous. Trimming took 5 bases from V and 7 from J, leaving 14 bases between them. The V gene's germline CDR1 is SSHAT and CDR2 FNYEAQ (reference sequence). The CDR3 has 13 amino acids. The CDR3 region has the DNA TGTGCCAGCAGCACCGAGTCCGGAGCTGGCTACACCTTC. It specifies CASSTESGAGYTF.

The gene calls are TRBV5-1 and TRBJ2-5; a weak D match, TRBD1 (6 bases). This CDR3 contains 16 residues. V lost 4 bases, J lost 4 bases, and 20 bases lay in between. Germline lookup yields CDR1 SGHRS and CDR2 YFSETQ. Here the CDR3 reads CASSPNRANRAETQYF. The DNA for the CDR3 is TGCGCCAGCAGCCCCAACCGGGCAAACAGGGCAGAGACCCAGTACTTC.

The V gene is TRBV13, the J gene TRBJ1-1; perhaps TRBD1 as D (6 bases). V shed 5 bases and J shed 6 bases, with 13 bases lying between them. Germline CDR1 and CDR2: PRHDT and FYEKMQ (reference sequence). The CDR3 has 13 residues. CDR3 sequence reads: CASSPGTTAEAFF. The CDR3 DNA reads as TGTGCCAGCAGCCCCGGGACAACGGCTGAAGCTTTCTTT.

The J gene is TRBJ2-1, the V gene TRBV6-5; D is perhaps TRBD1 or TRBD2 (6 bases each). Germline loops: CDR1 MNHEY, CDR2 SVGAGI. The V and J ends lost 5 bases and 4 bases respectively, with 18 bases between them. The CDR3 totals 16 residues. The CDR3 sequence is CASSRSTGATYNEQFF. CDR3 DNA: TGTGCCAGCAGTCGCTCCACGGGGGCGACTTACAATGAGCAGTTCTTC.

The chain uses TRBV12-3 or TRBV12-4 and TRBJ1-2, with D unclear. The V gene lost 3 bases and the J gene lost 6 bases, with 8 bases spanning the gap. CDR3 size: 12 residues. In DNA, the CDR3 is TGTGCCAGCAGTTTCGGGGAGCATGGCTACACCTTC. Translated: CASSFGEHGYTF.

The V and J genes are TRBV5-1 and TRBJ1-6, with D possibly matching TRBD1 (5 bases). CDR1 and CDR2 (germline): SGHRS, YFSETQ. This CDR3 is 16 amino acids long. Trimming removed 0 bases at V and 7 bases at J, with 14 bases between. The DNA for the CDR3 is TGCGCCAGCAGCTTGGCAGCGGGACGGACGAATTCACCCCTCCACTTT. Amino acid sequence: CASSLAAGRTNSPLHF.

This clonotype was seen more than once but under ten times. This chain links TRBV12-3 or TRBV12-4 with TRBJ2-1; 7 bases agree with TRBD1. V was pared by 7 bases and J by 5 bases, with 5 bases of the junction left unmatched. This CDR3 has 13 amino acids. CDR3 region: CASNPGQDNEQFF. In DNA form, the CDR3 reads TGTGCCAGCAATCCAGGACAGGACAATGAGCAGTTCTTC.

This clonotype was found a few times. The CDR3 protein is CSARRKGTAAYEQYF. The CDR3 nucleotides read TGCAGTGCTAGACGAAAGGGGACAGCCGCCTACGAGCAGTACTTC. The V call is TRBV20-1, the J call TRBJ2-7; 7 bases line up with TRBD1. Germline V CDR1 and CDR2: DFQATT, SNEGSKA (reference sequence). Trimming removed 2 bases from V and 2 bases from J; junction bases left unmatched: 9. The CDR3 covers 15 residues.

This chain links TRBV12-3 or TRBV12-4 with TRBJ2-7, with 9 bases aligning to TRBD1. This CDR3 has 15 residues. J was trimmed by 2 bases and V by 5 bases; bases with no gene match: 7. CDR3 region: CASSEAGTGTYEQYF. For the CDR3, the DNA is TGTGCCAGCAGTGAGGCCGGGACAGGGACCTACGAGCAGTACTTC.

The J gene is TRBJ2-5, the V gene TRBV4-1; possibly TRBD2 for D (5 bases). The CDR3 covers 16 residues. CDR1 MGHRA and CDR2 YSYEKL come from the germline V gene. Between the trimmed V and J ends, which lost 3 bases and 5 bases, there was a span of 19 bases. CDR3 protein: CASSHPTVRGWETQYF. In DNA, the CDR3 is TGCGCCAGCAGCCATCCCACGGTACGGGGATGGGAGACCCAGTACTTC.

This clonotype was counted many times. This chain uses TRBV29-1 with TRBJ2-7; TRBD2 aligns across 13 bases. Trimming cost V 6 bases and J 5 bases; bases outside gene matches: 4. The CDR3 is 13 amino acids. The V gene's germline CDR1 is SQVTM and CDR2 ANQGSEA. The CDR3 DNA reads TGCAGCGTCCGGACTAGCGGGAGCCACGAGCAGTACTTC. Protein sequence: CSVRTSGSHEQYF.

V is TRBV6-1 and J is TRBJ2-7; D ambiguous. V lost 5 bases and J lost 4, with 6 bases in between. CDR1 and CDR2 from the germline V gene are MNHNS and SASEGT. This CDR3 has 11 amino acids. For the CDR3, the DNA is TGTGCCAGCAGTTCGATGTACGAGCAGTACTTC. Translated: CASSSMYEQYF.

The V call is TRBV20-1, the J call TRBJ1-1; 10 positions agree with TRBD1. This CDR3 spans 13 amino acids. Germline V gives CDR1 DFQATT, CDR2 SNEGSKA (reference sequence). CDR3 coding DNA: TGCAGCGCCGCGCGGACAGGGGGAACTGAAGCTTTCTTT. Its translation: CSAARTGGTEAFF.

This clonotype was seen only a few times. This rearrangement joins TRBV6-5 to TRBJ1-2, with D possibly being TRBD1 (6 bases). The germline V gene encodes CDR1 MNHEY and CDR2 SVGAGI. CDR3 length: 15 residues. V was clipped by 2 bases and J by 3 bases, with 13 bases between them. Here the CDR3 reads CASSYAGVTDYGYTF. The CDR3 DNA sequence: TGTGCCAGCAGTTACGCAGGGGTAACGGACTATGGCTACACCTTC.

This clonotype came up a few times. This sequence joins TRBV5-1 and TRBJ2-3; possibly TRBD1 for D (6 bases). V lost 2 bases, J lost 3 bases, and 10 bases lay in between. CDR1 is SGHRS, CDR2 YFSETQ, per germline. CDR3 length: 14 residues. The CDR3 bases are TGCGCCAGCAGCTTCAACAGGGATACAGATACGCAGTATTTT. Translated, it gives CASSFNRDTDTQYF. Variable domain in full (rest from reference TRBV5-1 and TRBJ2-3): KAGVTQTPRYLIKTRGQQVTLSCSPISGHRSVSWYQQTPGQGLQFLFEYFSETQRNKGNFPGRFSGRQFSNSRSEMNVSTLELGDSALYLCASSFNRDTDTQYFGPGTRLTVL.

The V call is TRBV4-1, the J call TRBJ2-1, with a tentative D call TRBD1 (6 bases). Trimming cost V 4 bases and J 3 bases, with 10 bases left between them. Per the germline V gene, CDR1 is MGHRA and CDR2 is YSYEKL. There are 14 residues in the CDR3. The CDR3 is CASSRQDNYNEQFF. Written as DNA, the CDR3 is TGCGCCAGCAGCCGACAGGACAACTACAATGAGCAGTTCTTC.

This clonotype was counted between two and nine times. One end of the junction varies from germline; a read error may be responsible. The J gene is TRBJ2-7, the V gene TRBV20-1, with 11 bases identical to TRBD1. Per the germline V gene, CDR1 is DFQATT and CDR2 is SNEGSKA (reference sequence). This CDR3 comprises 14 residues. Here the CDR3 reads CSARGTGGAYEQYF. The DNA of the CDR3 is TGCAGTGCCAGAGGGACAGGGGGAGCCTACGAGCAGTACTTC.

Only a few counts were recorded for this clonotype. This chain uses TRBV4-1 with TRBJ2-5; D tentatively reads TRBD1 or TRBD2 (5 bases each). Trimming removed 2 bases from V and 2 bases from J, with 15 bases in between. The CDR3 has 16 residues. Germline CDR1 reads MGHRA; CDR2 reads YSYEKL. The chain's CDR3 is CASSQRGPASQETQYF. CDR3 sequence (DNA): TGCGCCAGCAGCCAAAGGGGACCAGCATCTCAAGAGACCCAGTACTTC.